Here is one TCR beta chain with its context. Libraries were prepared by immunoSEQ multiplex PCR; TCRdb keeps only in-frame clonotypes and omits some of them. This table holds 30,000 to 40,000 clones, approximately 91% found once. The entry originates in a study of blood T cell repertoires in COVID-19. V shed 8 bases, J shed 8 bases, and the junction held 7 bases outside the gene matches. Germline assignment: CDR1 ENHRY and CDR2 SYGVKD. The length of the CDR3 is 13 residues. The sample comprised peripheral blood. The chain joins TRBV10-3 to TRBJ1-5; 9 bases match TRBD1. This TCR was sampled from a man between 45 and 60 years old with active COVID-19. CDR3 amino acids: CAIGGQGIEPQHF. CDR3 sequence (DNA): TGTGCCATCGGAGGACAGGGGATCGAGCCCCAGCATTTT.